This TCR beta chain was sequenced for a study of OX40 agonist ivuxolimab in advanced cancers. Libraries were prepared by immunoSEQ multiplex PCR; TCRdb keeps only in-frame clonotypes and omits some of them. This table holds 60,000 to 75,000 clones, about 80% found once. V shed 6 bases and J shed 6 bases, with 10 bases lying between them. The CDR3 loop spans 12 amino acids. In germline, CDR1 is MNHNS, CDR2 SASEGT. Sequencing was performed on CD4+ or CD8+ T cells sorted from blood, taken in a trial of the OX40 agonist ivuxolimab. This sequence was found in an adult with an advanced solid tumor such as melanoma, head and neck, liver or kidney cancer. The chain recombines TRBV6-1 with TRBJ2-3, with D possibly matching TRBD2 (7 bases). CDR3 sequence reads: CASREGGDTQYF. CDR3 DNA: TGTGCCAGCAGGGAGGGGGGGGATACGCAGTATTTT.